The TCR beta chain described here comes from a study of monozygotic twins with inflammatory bowel disease. Study results and limitations: Since immunosuppressive treatments differed, patient repertoires may have gained added variability.

The unique tags termed UMIs, each holding a 6-nucleotide sample barcode, were added by means of template switching. TCRdb derives one entry per CDR3 protein from the 5' RACE reads, leaving out DNA. This listing includes about 300,000 distinct CDR3 sequences. On this clonotype itself: Antigen unknown.

CDR3 length: 16 residues. CDR1 is LGHNA and CDR2 is YSLEER in the germline V gene. The V and J genes are TRBV4-3 and TRBJ2-7. This TCR was recovered from a human donor with ulcerative colitis or Crohn's disease, or a healthy co-twin of an affected twin (not recorded which). The sequenced sample was blood. The CDR3 loop is CASSQDWASHSYEQYF.